This TCR beta chain was retrieved from a study of blood T cell repertoires in COVID-19. Deletions cut 1 base from V and 10 bases from J, with 17 bases between. The CDR3 contains 15 residues. Germline V gives CDR1 MNHEY, CDR2 SMNVEV (reference sequence). As originally analysed: Amplification of reference gene primers was used by the study to estimate nucleated cell counts. Generated by immunoSEQ multiplex PCR, the TCRdb table keeps only in-frame clones and is missing some. The V and J calls and the clone size are those of that table, but D and trimming were determined from the DNA. This table has about 130,000 clones, 70% to 75% appearing once.

This receptor was taken from a man older than 75 with COVID-19, enrolled during active disease. The genes are TRBV27 and TRBJ2-1; D uncertain. The sequencing sample was made of peripheral blood. The DNA for the CDR3 is TGTGCCAGCAGTTTATTATTACAGCCCCCGCAGGAGCAGTTCTTC. Translated, it gives CASSLLLQPPQEQFF.